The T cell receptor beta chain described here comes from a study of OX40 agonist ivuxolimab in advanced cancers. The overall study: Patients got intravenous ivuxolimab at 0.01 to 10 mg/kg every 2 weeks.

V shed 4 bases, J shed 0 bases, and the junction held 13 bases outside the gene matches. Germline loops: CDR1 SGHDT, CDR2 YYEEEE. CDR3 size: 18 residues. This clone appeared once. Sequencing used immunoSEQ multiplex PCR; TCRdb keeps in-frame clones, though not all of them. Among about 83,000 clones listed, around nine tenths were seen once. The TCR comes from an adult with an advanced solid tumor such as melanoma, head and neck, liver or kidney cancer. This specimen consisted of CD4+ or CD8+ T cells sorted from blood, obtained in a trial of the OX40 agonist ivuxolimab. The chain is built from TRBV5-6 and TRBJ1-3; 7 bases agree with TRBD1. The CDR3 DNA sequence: TGTGCCAGCAGCCCGCCGGGGACAGCCCGATACTCTGGAAACACCATATATTTT. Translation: CASSPPGTARYSGNTIYF.